The 27 T cell receptor beta chains reported below all come from one sample, sequenced in a study of cytomegalovirus exposure and HLA in healthy donors. This PCR relied on a set of 60 Vbeta primers and 13 Jbeta primers. Generated by immunoSEQ multiplex PCR, the TCRdb table keeps only in-frame clones and is missing some. The sample shows 150,000 or so clones, 65% to 75% of them seen only once. The material sequenced was PBMCs. The receptors come from a man younger than 40 in good health and CMV-seronegative.

For the CDR3, the DNA is TGTGCCAGCAGTGAAGGTGGCGAGACCCAGTACTTC. Translating gives CASSEGGETQYF. The chain has TRBV6-1 and TRBJ2-5; no definite D call. The ends were cut back, 1 base at V and 5 bases at J, with 5 bases in the middle. This CDR3 has 12 amino acids. Looked up from germline, CDR1 is MNHNS and CDR2 is SASEGT.

This rearrangement joins TRBV19 to TRBJ1-4; a possible D gene is TRBD1 (5 bases). The CDR3 totals 13 residues. Germline CDR1 LNHDA, CDR2 SQIVND (reference sequence). V shed 10 bases and J shed 7 bases, with 16 bases lying between them. The CDR3 spells CATRMQGTEKLFF. The CDR3 nucleotides read TGTGCCACCCGTATGCAGGGAACTGAAAAACTGTTTTTT.

The rearrangement joins TRBV27 to TRBJ2-1; D not certain. Deletions cut 0 bases from V and 10 bases from J, with 13 bases between. This CDR3 comprises 14 residues. Germline-derived CDR1 and CDR2 are MNHEY and SMNVEV (reference sequence). CDR3 sequence: CASSLSASPIEQFF. CDR3 bases: TGTGCCAGCAGTTTATCGGCCTCCCCCATAGAGCAGTTCTTC.

This chain joins TRBV2 and TRBJ1-6; the match to TRBD1 covers 8 bases. The ends lost 3 bases at V and 2 bases at J; junction bases unmatched: 3. This CDR3 spans 16 amino acids. CDR1 is SNHLY and CDR2 is FYNNEI in the germline V gene. CDR3 region: CASSDRTGTYNSPLHF. The CDR3 nucleotides read TGTGCCAGCAGTGACCGGACAGGGACCTATAATTCACCCCTCCACTTT.

This clone has more than one count but fewer than ten. The chain couples TRBV4-2 to TRBJ1-1; D gene uncertain. The V and J ends lost 5 bases and 4 bases respectively, with 17 bases between them. The CDR3 is 15 residues long. Germline CDR1 LGHNA, CDR2 YNFKEQ. CDR3 amino acids: CASSSFGGLSTEAFF. DNA for the CDR3: TGTGCCAGCAGCTCTTTTGGAGGGCTTAGCACTGAAGCTTTCTTT.

This clone has more than one count but fewer than ten. The chain has TRBV5-1 and TRBJ1-5; 8 bases match TRBD1. From germline, CDR1 is SGHRS and CDR2 YFSETQ. The CDR3 totals 15 residues. After removal of 7 bases from V and 3 bases from J, the junction contained 9 bases not matched to a gene. CDR3 coding DNA: TGCGCCAGCTTTCGGACAGGGTCTCTCAATCAGCCCCAGCATTTT. Translated: CASFRTGSLNQPQHF.

The chain combines TRBV14 with TRBJ1-1, with TRBD1 as a possible D gene (6 bases). The CDR3 covers 13 residues. Trimming took 0 bases from V and 10 from J, leaving 12 bases between them. CDR1 and CDR2 from the germline V gene are SGHDN and FVKESK. The DNA for the CDR3 is TGTGCCAGCAGCCAAGACAGGGGTAATCGAGCTTTCTTT. Translated, it gives CASSQDRGNRAFF.

This chain uses TRBV27 with TRBJ2-3; 9 bases map to TRBD2. This CDR3 region has 15 residues. J was trimmed by 2 bases and V by 6 bases; bases with no gene match: 6. Germline lookup yields CDR1 MNHEY and CDR2 SMNVEV (reference sequence). CDR3 DNA sequence: TGTGCCAGCAGCCCTAGCGGGGTTCCCACAGATACGCAGTATTTT. This codes for CASSPSGVPTDTQYF.

There are a few counts of this clone. In nucleotides, the CDR3 is TGTGCCAGCAGTGAACTGAGGGGACAGTCAAACTATGGCTACACCTTC. Protein: CASSELRGQSNYGYTF. V is TRBV2 and J is TRBJ1-2, with TRBD1 matching over 7 bases. This CDR3 comprises 16 residues. From germline, CDR1 is SNHLY and CDR2 FYNNEI. V shed 2 bases, J shed 2 bases, and the junction held 8 bases outside the gene matches. The full variable domain, rest sourced from reference TRBV2 and TRBJ1-2, is EPEVTQTPSHQVTQMGQEVILRCVPISNHLYFYWYRQILGQKVEFLVSFYNNEISEKSEIFDDQFSVERPDGSNFTLKIRSTKLEDSAMYFCASSELRGQSNYGYTFGSGTRLTVV.

The V and J genes are TRBV5-1 and TRBJ2-5, with D perhaps TRBD1 (6 bases). Germline lookup yields CDR1 SGHRS and CDR2 YFSETQ. CDR3 length equals 13 residues. With 0 bases removed from V and 4 bases from J, the gap between germline ends came to 7 bases. CDR3: CASSLDRVETQYF. DNA of the CDR3: TGCGCCAGCAGCTTGGACAGGGTAGAGACCCAGTACTTC.

The chain is built from TRBV7-2 and TRBJ2-3, with no clear D. The CDR3 has 19 amino acids. Germline V gene data show CDR1 as SGHTA and CDR2 as FQGNSA. Between the trimmed V and J ends, which lost 2 bases and 0 bases, there was a span of 21 bases. The CDR3 sequence: CASSLTIPQRLTSTDTQYF. As DNA, the CDR3 is TGTGCCAGCAGCTTAACGATTCCCCAAAGACTTACTAGCACAGATACGCAGTATTTT.

The chain carries TRBV7-9 and TRBJ2-7; TRBD1 matches 12 bases. The CDR3 loop spans 16 amino acids. The trim removed 4 bases at V and 7 bases at J, leaving 11 bases unmatched. Germline CDR1 reads SEHNR; CDR2 reads FQNEAQ (reference sequence). CDR3: CASSSLPGQGAQEQYF. In nucleotides, the CDR3 is TGTGCCAGCAGCTCTCTACCGGGACAGGGGGCACAGGAGCAGTACTTC.

This clone was found a few times. The gene calls are TRBV7-9 and TRBJ2-3; 7 bases fit TRBD1. Germline CDR1 SEHNR, CDR2 FQNEAQ (reference sequence). Losses at the gene ends were 6 bases for V and 4 bases for J; bases not matched to a gene: 13. This CDR3 spans 16 amino acids. The CDR3 DNA is TGTGCCAGCAGTTTTCAACGAGGGGGCTTCTCAGATACGCAGTATTTT. Protein sequence: CASSFQRGGFSDTQYF. Variable domain in full (rest from reference TRBV7-9 and TRBJ2-3): DTGVSQNPRHKITKRGQNVTFRCDPISEHNRLYWYRQTLGQGPEFLTYFQNEAQLEKSRLLSDRFSAERPKGSFSTLEIQRTEQGDSAMYLCASSFQRGGFSDTQYFGPGTRLTVL.

The chain is built from TRBV5-1 and TRBJ1-1; D unresolved. The CDR3 extends over 14 amino acids. Looked up from germline, CDR1 is SGHRS and CDR2 is YFSETQ. V was clipped by 1 base and J by 0 bases, with 7 bases between them. The chain's CDR3 is CASSLLVMNTEAFF. The CDR3 nucleotides read TGCGCCAGCAGCTTGCTAGTTATGAACACTGAAGCTTTCTTT.

This clone was seen only once. The CDR3, as DNA: TGCAGCGCCTTGGACAGGCCGTACGAGCAGTACTTC. Encoded protein: CSALDRPYEQYF. The chain uses TRBV29-1 and TRBJ2-7; 7 bases are shared with TRBD1. Per germline, CDR1 SQVTM and CDR2 ANQGSEA. V dropped 7 bases and J dropped 4; count of bases not matched to a gene: 7. This CDR3 is 12 amino acids long.

Written as DNA, the CDR3 is TGCGCCAGCAGCTTACAGGGGAATAGAGAAGAGACCCAGTACTTC. Amino acid sequence: CASSLQGNREETQYF. This chain uses TRBV5-1 with TRBJ2-5; TRBD1 agrees at 7 bases. The germline V gene encodes CDR1 SGHRS and CDR2 YFSETQ. This CDR3 has 15 residues. V was pared by 2 bases and J by 3 bases, with 7 bases of the junction left unmatched.

To note about this clone: At one end, the junction sequence differs from germline, possibly due to a read error. The rearrangement joins TRBV29-1 to TRBJ1-2, with 7 bases fitting TRBD1. Germline V gene data show CDR1 as SQVTM and CDR2 as ANQGSEA. The CDR3 has 14 residues. CDR3 sequence: CSVEDVEGAEGYPF. The CDR3 coding sequence is TGCAGCGTTGAAGACGTAGAGGGGGCAGAAGGCTACCCCTTC.

The chain carries TRBV7-2 and TRBJ1-5; 10 nucleotides match TRBD1. Germline V CDR1 and CDR2: SGHTA, FQGNSA. The J segment lost 5 bases and the V segment lost 1 base, leaving 5 bases of the junction unmatched. CDR3 length: 16 residues. The CDR3 nucleotides read TGTGCCAGCAGCTTAGTTTCGACAGGGGGCCATCAGCCCCAGCATTTT. Translating gives CASSLVSTGGHQPQHF.

The V gene is TRBV30, the J gene TRBJ1-2; D is unresolved. Germline CDR1 and CDR2: GTSNPN and SVGIG (reference sequence). V was clipped by 5 bases and J by 8 bases, with 18 bases between them. This CDR3 has 13 amino acids. CDR3 DNA: TGTGCCTGGGCAGCCAGTGGAGGTGAGGGCTACACCTTC. It translates to CAWAASGGEGYTF.

The chain combines TRBV19 with TRBJ1-5, with 8 bases matching TRBD1. Losses at the gene ends were 6 bases for V and 4 bases for J; bases not matched to a gene: 5. The V gene's germline CDR1 is LNHDA and CDR2 SQIVND (reference sequence). CDR3 length equals 14 residues. The CDR3 sequence is CASSRGQANQPQHF. For the CDR3, the DNA is TGTGCCAGTAGCCGGGGACAGGCTAATCAGCCCCAGCATTTT.

CDR3 DNA sequence: TGTGCCAGTAGTGACACTGCCAACTCTGGAAACACCATATATTTT. This gives the protein CASSDTANSGNTIYF. J is TRBJ1-3 and V is TRBV19; D call uncertain. From germline, CDR1 is LNHDA and CDR2 SQIVND (reference sequence). The germline V and J ends were trimmed by 5 bases and 0 bases, with 11 bases remaining between them. This CDR3 contains 15 residues.

The rearrangement joins TRBV28 to TRBJ1-1, with a possible D match to TRBD1 (5 bases). The CDR3 totals 12 residues. Per germline, CDR1 MDHEN and CDR2 SYDVKM. V was pared by 5 bases and J by 5 bases, with 9 bases between. CDR3 in amino acids: CASSPGLTEAFF. CDR3 bases: TGTGCCAGCAGTCCAGGGTTAACTGAAGCTTTCTTT.

The V call is TRBV2, the J call TRBJ1-5; 8 nucleotides line up with TRBD1. The CDR3 totals 15 residues. Germline CDR1 SNHLY, CDR2 FYNNEI. The V segment lost 6 bases and the J segment 2 bases; nucleotides outside the gene matches: 6. CDR3 nucleotide sequence: TGTGCCAGCAGGGCAGGGGGCATGGGCAATCAGCCCCAGCATTTT. As protein: CASRAGGMGNQPQHF. Drawing the rest from reference TRBV2 and TRBJ1-5, the complete variable domain is EPEVTQTPSHQVTQMGQEVILRCVPISNHLYFYWYRQILGQKVEFLVSFYNNEISEKSEIFDDQFSVERPDGSNFTLKIRSTKLEDSAMYFCASRAGGMGNQPQHFGDGTRLSIL.

The chain links TRBV6-1 to TRBJ2-3, with 13 bases aligning to TRBD2. The CDR3 runs to 15 residues. The V gene end was trimmed by 4 bases and the J gene end by 6 bases; junction bases not matched to a gene: 4. Germline loops: CDR1 MNHNS, CDR2 SASEGT. In DNA, the CDR3 is TGTGCCAGCAGTGGGGGGACTAGCGGGGATGATACGCAGTATTTT. It yields the protein CASSGGTSGDDTQYF.

In this sample, this clone turned up a few times. The V gene is TRBV2, the J gene TRBJ1-1, with 9 bases matching TRBD1. The V gene's germline CDR1 is SNHLY and CDR2 FYNNEI. This CDR3 has 14 residues. The ends lost 9 bases at V and 0 bases at J; junction bases unmatched: 5. The CDR3 spells CASVDRGMNTEAFF. CDR3 DNA sequence: TGTGCCAGTGTGGACAGGGGAATGAACACTGAAGCTTTCTTT.

The rearrangement joins TRBV28 to TRBJ2-2; 11 nucleotides line up with TRBD1. This CDR3 has 16 amino acids. V lost 4 bases, J lost 4 bases, and 5 bases stayed unmatched. CDR1 MDHEN and CDR2 SYDVKM come from the germline V gene. CDR3 amino acids: CASSSGQGAVTGELFF. In DNA, the CDR3 is TGTGCCAGCAGTTCCGGACAGGGGGCGGTCACCGGGGAGCTGTTTTTT. The whole variable domain, filled in from reference TRBV28 and TRBJ2-2, reads DVKVTQSSRYLVKRTGEKVFLECVQDMDHENMFWYRQDPGLGLRLIYFSYDVKMKEKGDIPEGYSVSREKKERFSLILESASTNQTSMYLCASSSGQGAVTGELFFGEGSRLTVL.

This clone was observed a single time. One end of the junction varies from germline; a read error may be responsible. The chain joins TRBV28 to TRBJ2-7; no definite D call. Germline V CDR1 and CDR2: MDHEN, SYDVKM. There are 13 residues in the CDR3. The CDR3 sequence: CSSSAGSSYEQYF. The CDR3 bases are TGTAGCTCAAGTGCAGGTTCGTCCTACGAGCAATACTTC.